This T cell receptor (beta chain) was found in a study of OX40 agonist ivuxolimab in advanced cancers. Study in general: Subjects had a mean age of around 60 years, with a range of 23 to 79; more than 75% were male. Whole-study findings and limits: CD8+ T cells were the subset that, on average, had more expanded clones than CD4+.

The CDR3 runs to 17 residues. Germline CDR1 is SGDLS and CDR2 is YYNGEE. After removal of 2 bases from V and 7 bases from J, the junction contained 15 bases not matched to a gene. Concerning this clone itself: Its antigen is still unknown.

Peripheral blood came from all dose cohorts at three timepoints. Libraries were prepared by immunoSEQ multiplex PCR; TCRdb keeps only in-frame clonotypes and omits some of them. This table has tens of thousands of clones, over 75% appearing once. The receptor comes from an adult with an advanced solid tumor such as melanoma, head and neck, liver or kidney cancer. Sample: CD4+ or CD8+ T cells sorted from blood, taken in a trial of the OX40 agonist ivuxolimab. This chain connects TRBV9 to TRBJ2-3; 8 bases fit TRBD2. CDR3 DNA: TGTGCCAGCAGCGTGTCACTAGCGGACGGCATTCATAATACGCAGTATTTT. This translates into CASSVSLADGIHNTQYF.